This TCR beta chain is from a study of TIL therapy for anti-PD-1-resistant metastatic lung cancer. Study at large: Tumor harvest preceded PD-1/PD-L1 blockade, followed by nivolumab treatment.

V was shortened by 7 bases and J by 3 bases, with 12 bases between the two germline ends. The CDR3 is 13 amino acids. CDR1 and CDR2 (germline): SNHLY, FYNNEI. This clone has only a few counts. The target antigen is unknown. Findings and caveats of the study: The baseline peripheral repertoire was partially replaced by infused TIL clonotypes that later decayed.

Time point described: pre-treatment sample, taken before nivolumab and TIL therapy. This was the immunoSEQ v3 assay. Clones were read by immunoSEQ multiplex PCR, and TCRdb kept only the in-frame ones, dropping some. The sample records tens of thousands of clones, roughly 80% being singletons. Sequenced material: blood, taken at baseline. The genes are TRBV2 and TRBJ1-2; D unresolved. The TCR sequence derives from a person aged 25 to 85 with non-small cell lung cancer. CDR3 protein: CASTPDGYYGYTF. Here the CDR3 DNA reads TGTGCCAGCACCCCGGACGGTTACTATGGCTACACCTTC. The whole variable domain, remainder taken from reference TRBV2 and TRBJ1-2, is EPEVTQTPSHQVTQMGQEVILRCVPISNHLYFYWYRQILGQKVEFLVSFYNNEISEKSEIFDDQFSVERPDGSNFTLKIRSTKLEDSAMYFCASTPDGYYGYTFGSGTRLTVV.